Following are 26 T cell receptor beta chains from one sample sequenced in a study of PD-L1 blockade in urothelial cancer. Assay: immunoSEQ multiplex PCR; the TCRdb copy retains only in-frame clones and omits some. In the table there are 55,000 to 85,000 clones, about 88% of which are singletons. The sample was PBMCs, taken around atezolizumab (anti-PD-L1) treatment. These TCRs come from a man aged 55 to 69 with urothelial cancer.

This chain links TRBV7-9 with TRBJ1-4; D perhaps matches TRBD1 (6 bases). The CDR3 spans 14 residues. Trimming shortened V by 5 bases and J by 4 bases, and 11 bases separated the two germline ends. Germline CDR1 reads SEHNR; CDR2 reads FQNEAQ (reference sequence). CDR3 nucleotide sequence: TGTGCCAGCAGCCGGCAGGGGTATAATGAAAAACTGTTTTTT. Its protein is CASSRQGYNEKLFF. Variable domain in full (rest from reference TRBV7-9 and TRBJ1-4): DTGVSQNPRHKITKRGQNVTFRCDPISEHNRLYWYRQTLGQGPEFLTYFQNEAQLEKSRLLSDRFSAERPKGSFSTLEIQRTEQGDSAMYLCASSRQGYNEKLFFGSGTQLSVL.

The chain employs TRBV4-3 and TRBJ2-3; a weak D match, TRBD1 (5 bases). Germline CDR1 and CDR2: LGHNA and YSLEER. This CDR3 comprises 15 residues. Trimming pared 1 base from V and 1 base from J, leaving 9 bases between. The CDR3 here is CASSQVGAGTDTQYF. The CDR3 DNA is TGCGCCAGCAGCCAAGTTGGGGCAGGCACAGATACGCAGTATTTT.

This clone has a handful of counts. This chain links TRBV30 with TRBJ1-1; D is perhaps TRBD1 (5 bases). Looked up from germline, CDR1 is GTSNPN and CDR2 is SVGIG (reference sequence). The V end lost 5 bases, the J end lost 6 bases, and 10 bases lay between the germline ends. The CDR3 contains 11 residues. The CDR3 protein is CAWGAQPEAFF. The CDR3 nucleotides are TGTGCCTGGGGGGCTCAGCCTGAAGCTTTCTTT.

The chain joins TRBV11-2 to TRBJ2-5, with TRBD2 matching 15 bases. The trim removed 1 base at V and 2 bases at J, leaving 5 bases unmatched. Germline assignment: CDR1 SGHAT and CDR2 FQNNGV. CDR3 length: 18 residues. The chain's CDR3 is CASSLVGLAGGTQETQYF. For the CDR3, the DNA is TGTGCCAGCAGCTTAGTCGGACTAGCGGGAGGGACTCAAGAGACCCAGTACTTC.

The chain links TRBV6-1 to TRBJ1-2, with 8 bases matching TRBD1. CDR1 MNHNS and CDR2 SASEGT come from the germline V gene. The ends lost 6 bases at V and 8 bases at J; junction bases unmatched: 8. The CDR3 spans 13 residues. In nucleotides, the CDR3 is TGTGCCAGCAGCCCCACAGGGGGGATAGGCTACACCTTC. Protein product: CASSPTGGIGYTF.

V gene TRBV19 combines with J gene TRBJ2-5; 11 bases align to TRBD2. This CDR3 comprises 16 residues. CDR1 and CDR2 from the germline V gene are LNHDA and SQIVND (reference sequence). J was trimmed by 10 bases and V by 2 bases; bases with no gene match: 12. CDR3 coding DNA: TGTGCCAGTAGTATATCGAGGCTAGCGGGAGGAGGGGACCAGTACTTC. Residues: CASSISRLAGGGDQYF. Supplemented by reference TRBV19 and TRBJ2-5, the full variable domain reads DGGITQSPKYLFRKEGQNVTLSCEQNLNHDAMYWYRQDPGQGLRLIYYSQIVNDFQKGDIAEGYSVSREKKESFPLTVTSAQKNPTAFYLCASSISRLAGGGDQYFGPGTRLLVL.

The CDR3 here is CASSERGQTYEQYF. The CDR3 bases are TGTGCCAGCAGTGAAAGGGGACAGACCTACGAGCAGTACTTC. The rearrangement joins TRBV6-1 to TRBJ2-7, with 7 bases that match TRBD1. The ends lost 2 bases at V and 2 bases at J; junction bases unmatched: 3. The CDR3 contains 14 residues. Germline V gene sequence: CDR1 MNHNS, CDR2 SASEGT.

The chain joins TRBV5-6 to TRBJ1-1; TRBD1 is a possible D gene (5 bases). The germline V gene has CDR1 SGHDT and CDR2 YYEEEE. This CDR3 spans 13 amino acids. V was clipped by 0 bases and J by 6 bases, with 9 bases between them. CDR3 bases: TGTGCCAGCAGCTTGGCGCGGGGGGCTGAAGCTTTCTTT. This sequence encodes CASSLARGAEAFF.

A word on this clone: Other DNA variants within this sample encode the same CDR3. Here the CDR3 reads CAWRRQGFGSPLHF. In DNA, the CDR3 is TGTGCCTGGAGGAGACAGGGTTTCGGCTCACCCCTCCACTTT. The V and J genes are TRBV30 and TRBJ1-6; TRBD1 agrees at 7 bases. This CDR3 is 14 amino acids long. The V segment lost 3 bases and the J segment 10 bases; nucleotides outside the gene matches: 9. Germline CDR1 is GTSNPN and CDR2 is SVGIG (reference sequence).

The chain links TRBV6-6 to TRBJ1-1; weak D call: TRBD1 (6 bases). The V gene lost 6 bases and the J gene lost 7 bases, with 12 bases spanning the gap. This CDR3 has 12 amino acids. CDR1 is MNHNY and CDR2 is SVGAGI in the germline V gene (reference sequence). The CDR3 protein is CASRDDRIEAFF. The CDR3 DNA reads TGTGCCAGCAGAGACGACAGGATTGAAGCTTTCTTT.

The V call is TRBV19, the J call TRBJ1-5; no firm D call. CDR3 length equals 14 residues. The germline V gene has CDR1 LNHDA and CDR2 SQIVND (reference sequence). The V and J ends lost 0 bases and 4 bases respectively, with 7 bases between them. The CDR3 sequence: CASSIDSGNQPQHF. The DNA of the CDR3 is TGTGCCAGTAGTATAGATTCAGGTAATCAGCCCCAGCATTTT.

This rearrangement joins TRBV19 to TRBJ2-7, with 8 bases matching TRBD2. Trimming took 7 bases from V and 4 from J; bases not matched to a gene: 12. The CDR3 runs 15 residues. Germline V gene lookup returns CDR1 LNHDA and CDR2 SQIVND (reference sequence). As DNA, the CDR3 is TGTGCCAGTAAGGGAAATACAGGACTAGCATACGAGCAGTACTTC. It is translated as CASKGNTGLAYEQYF.

The V call is TRBV5-6, the J call TRBJ1-1; the D gene is possibly TRBD1 (6 bases). The V gene lost 10 bases and the J gene lost 2 bases, with 21 bases spanning the gap. Germline values: CDR1 SGHDT, CDR2 YYEEEE. The CDR3 has 15 residues. The CDR3 protein is CASQGQGGRNTEAFF. The CDR3 DNA is TGTGCCTCCCAGGGGCAAGGGGGAAGAAACACTGAAGCTTTCTTT. The entire variable domain, with the rest obtained from reference TRBV5-6 and TRBJ1-1, is as follows: DAGVTQSPTHLIKTRGQQVTLRCSPKSGHDTVSWYQQALGQGPQFIFQYYEEEERQRGNFPDRFSGHQFPNYSSELNVNALLLGDSALYLCASQGQGGRNTEAFFGQGTRLTVV.

This chain joins TRBV18 and TRBJ2-4; 15 bases are a match to TRBD2. Germline CDR1 KGHSH, CDR2 LQKENI. The CDR3 runs 18 residues. V lost 3 bases and J lost 3; bases outside the gene matches: 6. The CDR3 DNA reads as TGTGCCAGCTCACCCGGACTAGCGGGGGGGCTCGGCAAAAACATTCAGTACTTC. Residues: CASSPGLAGGLGKNIQYF.

The genes are TRBV6-1 and TRBJ1-2, with 7 bases identical to TRBD1. J gave up 4 bases and V 8 bases, and 13 bases lay outside the gene matches. CDR3 length equals 15 residues. Germline lookup yields CDR1 MNHNS and CDR2 SASEGT. CDR3: CASLLLLTGSYGYTF. The CDR3 region has the DNA TGTGCCAGCCTTTTACTGCTGACAGGGAGCTATGGCTACACCTTC.

This chain joins TRBV19 and TRBJ2-7, with a weak D call TRBD1 (5 bases). CDR3 length: 14 residues. Trimming cost V 2 bases and J 2 bases, with 10 bases left between them. The germline V gene has CDR1 LNHDA and CDR2 SQIVND (reference sequence). As DNA, the CDR3 is TGTGCCAGTAGTATACTTGGACAAACCTACGAGCAGTACTTC. Amino acid sequence: CASSILGQTYEQYF.

In its sample, this clone was seen a few times. CDR3 coding DNA: TGTGCCAGCTCACCCGGGGCGGGGCGCGGAGGCTATGGCTACACCTTC. This codes for CASSPGAGRGGYGYTF. The chain joins TRBV18 to TRBJ1-2, with D maybe TRBD1 (5 bases). Trimming left V 3 bases short and J 4 bases short, with 18 bases between. This CDR3 has 16 residues. Germline CDR1 reads KGHSH; CDR2 reads LQKENI.

Here the CDR3 reads CASSRGPGGANTGELFF. The CDR3 DNA reads as TGTGCCAGCAGTCGCGGGCCTGGCGGAGCGAACACCGGGGAGCTGTTTTTT. The chain recombines TRBV7-9 with TRBJ2-2; tentative D call: TRBD2 (5 bases). CDR3 size: 17 residues. Trimming removed 6 bases from V and 0 bases from J, with 17 bases in between. Looked up from germline, CDR1 is SEHNR and CDR2 is FQNEAQ (reference sequence).

This chain links TRBV6-1 with TRBJ2-1, with 12 bases that match TRBD2. CDR3 length equals 12 residues. The trim removed 4 bases at V and 15 bases at J, leaving 4 bases unmatched. The germline gives CDR1 MNHNS, CDR2 SASEGT. The CDR3 DNA follows: TGTGCCAGCAGTGTTACTAGCGGGGGGCCGTTCTTC. Translating it yields CASSVTSGGPFF.

This chain connects TRBV10-1 to TRBJ2-5, with 8 bases aligning to TRBD1. The CDR3 has 15 residues. Germline CDR1 is WNHNN and CDR2 is SYGVQD (reference sequence). With V trimmed by 10 bases and J by 1 base, 11 bases remained unmatched. CDR3 sequence reads: CAKKTGARGQETQYF. CDR3 sequence (DNA): TGCGCCAAAAAGACAGGGGCCAGGGGCCAAGAGACCCAGTACTTC.

The sample holds a few counts of this clone. V usage is TRBV20-1 and J usage is TRBJ1-1; 7 bases are a match to TRBD1. With V trimmed by 3 bases and J by 12 bases, 7 bases remained unmatched. The CDR3 has 11 amino acids. Germline values: CDR1 DFQATT, CDR2 SNEGSKA (reference sequence). DNA of the CDR3: TGCAGTGCTAGGGAAAACAGGGGTTCTTTCTTT. Amino acids: CSARENRGSFF.

The J gene is TRBJ2-7, the V gene TRBV4-3, with 8 nucleotides matching TRBD2. Germline CDR1 reads LGHNA; CDR2 reads YSLEER. The trim removed 1 base at V and 3 bases at J, leaving 5 bases unmatched. The CDR3 is 15 residues long. In DNA form, the CDR3 reads TGCGCCAGCAGCCAAGCGGCGCGGGGGGTCTACGAGCAGTACTTC. Protein sequence: CASSQAARGVYEQYF.

A remark on this clone: At one end, the junction sequence differs from germline, possibly due to a read error. The V gene is TRBV5-6, the J gene TRBJ2-1; 8 bases line up with TRBD2. The CDR3 totals 18 residues. The V gene's germline CDR1 is SGHDT and CDR2 YYEEEE. As DNA, the CDR3 is TGTGTCAGCAGCCCCAGACCCACCGGGACTAGGTCCTACAATGAGCAGTTCTTC. It translates to CVSSPRPTGTRSYNEQFF.

The J gene is TRBJ2-2, the V gene TRBV7-2; tentative D call: TRBD1 (6 bases). The CDR3 is made up of 16 amino acids. CDR1 is SGHTA, CDR2 FQGNSA, per germline. Deletions cut 4 bases from V and 3 bases from J, with 15 bases between. In nucleotides, the CDR3 is TGTGCCAGCAGCTCGATAGGGACACCATACACCGGGGAGCTGTTTTTT. Translating it yields CASSSIGTPYTGELFF. The entire variable domain, with the rest obtained from reference TRBV7-2 and TRBJ2-2, is as follows: GAGVSQSPSNKVTEKGKDVELRCDPISGHTALYWYRQSLGQGLEFLIYFQGNSAPDKSGLPSDRFSAERTGGSVSTLTIQRTQQEDSAVYLCASSSIGTPYTGELFFGEGSRLTVL.

The V gene is TRBV21-1, the J gene TRBJ2-7; TRBD1, the table's D call, lacks a check against the DNA. TRBV21-1 is a listed pseudogene. This CDR3 region has 18 residues. This chain's CDR3 is CASSKALLSQGQTYEQYF. CDR3 nucleotide sequence: TGTGCCAGCAGCAAAGCGCTTTTGTCACAGGGGCAAACCTACGAGCAGTACTTC.

The genes are TRBV2 and TRBJ1-1; 11 nucleotides line up with TRBD1. CDR1 is SNHLY, CDR2 FYNNEI, per germline. After removal of 10 bases from V and 4 bases from J, the junction contained 5 bases not matched to a gene. This CDR3 spans 13 amino acids. CDR3 residues: CATGTGGITEAFF. CDR3 coding DNA: TGTGCCACTGGGACAGGGGGGATCACTGAAGCTTTCTTT.